What follows are 20 T cell receptor beta chains derived from one specimen sequenced in a study of blood T cell repertoires in COVID-19. Only in-frame clones appear in the TCRdb table, and some are missing; sequencing was by immunoSEQ multiplex PCR. This sample has about 390,000 clones; over 75% occur once, and the top ten carry about 2%. Sample: peripheral blood. The receptors were sampled from a woman aged 60-75 years with COVID-19, enrolled during active disease.

This rearrangement joins TRBV29-1 to TRBJ1-1; no clear D. Germline V gives CDR1 SQVTM, CDR2 ANQGSEA. The V end was cut by 6 bases, the J end by 6 bases, with 8 bases between. The CDR3 runs to 10 residues. The CDR3: CSVVGAEAFF. In DNA form, the CDR3 reads TGCAGCGTCGTCGGAGCTGAAGCTTTCTTT. The full variable domain, in which reference TRBV29-1 and TRBJ1-1 provide the parts outside the CDR3, is SAVISQKPSRDICQRGTSLTIQCQVDSQVTMMFWYRQQPGQSLTLIATANQGSEATYESGFVIDKFPISRPNLTFSTLTVSNMSPEDSSIYLCSVVGAEAFFGQGTRLTVV.

The rearrangement uses TRBV5-1 and TRBJ1-2; 7 bases line up with TRBD1. The CDR3 sequence is 16 residues long. V shed 4 bases, J shed 4 bases, and the junction held 13 bases outside the gene matches. Germline CDR1 SGHRS, CDR2 YFSETQ. CDR3 sequence reads: CASSPGGPGFSYGYTF. CDR3 DNA: TGCGCCAGCAGCCCAGGGGGTCCGGGGTTTTCCTATGGCTACACCTTC.

V gene TRBV5-6 combines with J gene TRBJ2-3, with 8 bases aligning to TRBD2. Germline V CDR1 and CDR2: SGHDT, YYEEEE. Trimming took 4 bases from V and 0 from J; bases not matched to a gene: 7. There are 16 residues in the CDR3. CDR3 nucleotide sequence: TGTGCCAGCAGCCAAAGGAGCGGGGGAAGCACAGATACGCAGTATTTT. Residues: CASSQRSGGSTDTQYF.

This chain links TRBV5-6 with TRBJ1-3; D call uncertain. Germline CDR1 reads SGHDT; CDR2 reads YYEEEE. The ends were cut back, 2 bases at V and 4 bases at J, with 4 bases in the middle. The CDR3 runs 12 residues. The CDR3 coding sequence is TGTGCCAGCAGCTTTACAGGAAACACCATATATTTT. Its translation: CASSFTGNTIYF. Full variable domain (rest looked up from reference TRBV5-6 and TRBJ1-3): DAGVTQSPTHLIKTRGQQVTLRCSPKSGHDTVSWYQQALGQGPQFIFQYYEEEERQRGNFPDRFSGHQFPNYSSELNVNALLLGDSALYLCASSFTGNTIYFGEGSWLTVV.

The chain couples TRBV7-2 to TRBJ2-7; maybe TRBD2 (5 bases). V shed 1 base and J shed 0 bases, with 10 bases lying between them. Germline values: CDR1 SGHTA, CDR2 FQGNSA. The CDR3 contains 15 residues. In DNA, the CDR3 is TGTGCCAGCAGCTTAGGGCCGGGGAGCTCCTACGAGCAGTACTTC. As protein: CASSLGPGSSYEQYF.

The rearrangement links TRBV18 to TRBJ1-3, with 10 nucleotides matching TRBD1. The germline gives CDR1 KGHSH, CDR2 LQKENI. The CDR3 length is 16 residues. Germline trimming cut 4 bases from V and 3 bases from J; bases unmatched to any gene: 6. The CDR3 here is CASSRPGQGVGNTIYF. The CDR3 nucleotides read TGTGCCAGCTCACGCCCCGGACAGGGGGTTGGAAACACCATATATTTT.

V is TRBV4-2 and J is TRBJ1-2; TRBD1 aligns across 9 bases. Germline assignment: CDR1 LGHNA and CDR2 YNFKEQ. There are 14 residues in the CDR3. Germline trimming cut 1 base from V and 8 bases from J; bases unmatched to any gene: 5. The CDR3 reads CASSQGGTGKGYTF. CDR3 sequence (DNA): TGTGCCAGCAGCCAAGGTGGGACAGGGAAGGGCTACACCTTC.

This clone was detected only once. The V call is TRBV7-2, the J call TRBJ2-5; weak D call: TRBD2 (6 bases). V lost 7 bases, J lost 2 bases, and 14 bases lay in between. Germline CDR1 and CDR2: SGHTA and FQGNSA. The CDR3 covers 14 residues. The CDR3 coding sequence is TGTGCCAGCAAGGAAAGTAGCGGACAAGAGACCCAGTACTTC. Translation: CASKESSGQETQYF.

The chain employs TRBV6-4 and TRBJ1-5; TRBD1 agrees at 8 bases. Germline-derived CDR1 and CDR2 are MRHNA and SNTAGT. The trim removed 7 bases at V and 0 bases at J, leaving 14 bases unmatched. The CDR3 contains 18 residues. Here the CDR3 reads CASTTGQGSPNSNQPQHF. In DNA, the CDR3 is TGTGCCAGCACTACAGGACAGGGCAGCCCAAATAGCAATCAGCCCCAGCATTTT.

The V gene is TRBV5-4, the J gene TRBJ1-2, with D tentatively TRBD1 (6 bases). In germline, CDR1 is SGHNT, CDR2 YYREEE (reference sequence). Trimming took 0 bases from V and 4 from J, leaving 13 bases between them. The CDR3 is 15 residues long. CDR3 coding DNA: TGTGCCAGCAGCTTGGTGGGGGCGCAGGGCTATGGCTACACCTTC. Protein product: CASSLVGAQGYGYTF. Full variable domain (outside the CDR3, taken from reference TRBV5-4 and TRBJ1-2): ETGVTQSPTHLIKTRGQQVTLRCSSQSGHNTVSWYQQALGQGPQFIFQYYREEENGRGNFPPRFSGLQFPNYSSELNVNALELDDSALYLCASSLVGAQGYGYTFGSGTRLTVV.

V and J are TRBV18 and TRBJ1-6; 9 nucleotides align to TRBD1. The germline gives CDR1 KGHSH, CDR2 LQKENI. Trimming at V came to 10 bases and at J to 7 bases, leaving 5 bases not matched to a gene. There are 13 residues in the CDR3. CDR3 sequence: CATRTGANSPLHF. The CDR3 nucleotides are TGTGCCACCCGGACAGGGGCGAATTCACCCCTCCACTTT.

The V and J genes are TRBV27 and TRBJ2-7; a weak D match, TRBD2 (6 bases). V lost 5 bases to trimming and J lost 0 bases, with 17 bases between them. This CDR3 spans 16 amino acids. Per germline, CDR1 MNHEY and CDR2 SMNVEV (reference sequence). The CDR3 coding sequence is TGTGCCAGCAGTGCGAGTGCCGGGACTCTCTCCTACGAGCAGTACTTC. Its translation: CASSASAGTLSYEQYF.

J is TRBJ1-2 and V is TRBV28, with D possibly TRBD1 on 5 matching bases. There are 13 residues in the CDR3. Trimming left V 7 bases short and J 5 bases short, with 14 bases between. Germline CDR1 reads MDHEN; CDR2 reads SYDVKM. Here the CDR3 reads CASTLGRGYGYTF. The CDR3 bases are TGTGCCAGCACCCTAGGGCGGGGGTATGGCTACACCTTC.

This clone is a singleton in its sample. The rearrangement joins TRBV19 to TRBJ1-3, with TRBD1 matching over 8 bases. This CDR3 is 14 amino acids long. Germline V gene data show CDR1 as LNHDA and CDR2 as SQIVND (reference sequence). Unmatched junction bases numbered 4, after V lost 5 bases and J lost 4 bases. In DNA form, the CDR3 reads TGTGCCAGTAGTGAACGGGACAGGGGAAACACCATATATTTT. Translation: CASSERDRGNTIYF.

The V call is TRBV30, the J call TRBJ2-5; possible D gene TRBD2, 5 bases. This CDR3 spans 11 amino acids. Germline CDR1 is GTSNPN and CDR2 is SVGIG (reference sequence). The V and J ends lost 4 bases and 3 bases respectively, with 6 bases between them. The CDR3 reads CAWKREETQYF. The CDR3 bases are TGTGCCTGGAAGAGGGAAGAGACCCAGTACTTC.

This chain joins TRBV28 and TRBJ2-7; 7 bases agree with TRBD1. The CDR3 has 19 amino acids. Germline assignment: CDR1 MDHEN and CDR2 SYDVKM. V gave up 5 bases and J gave up 0 bases; unmatched junction bases: 19. The CDR3 region is CASSVILISPGQHSYEQYF. CDR3 DNA: TGTGCCAGCAGTGTCATCCTAATCAGTCCGGGACAGCACTCCTACGAGCAGTACTTC.

This sequence joins TRBV15 and TRBJ2-1; D remains ambiguous. The CDR3 contains 16 residues. The germline V and J ends were trimmed by 0 bases and 4 bases, with 13 bases remaining between them. CDR1 is LNHNV, CDR2 YYDKDF, per germline (reference sequence). CDR3 residues: CATSREKLRHYNEQFF. DNA for the CDR3: TGTGCCACCAGCAGAGAAAAACTACGCCATTACAATGAGCAGTTCTTC.

The chain employs TRBV7-2 and TRBJ2-3; 8 positions agree with TRBD2. The V segment lost 0 bases and the J segment 2 bases; nucleotides outside the gene matches: 7. CDR1 and CDR2 from the germline V gene are SGHTA and FQGNSA. The CDR3 consists of 17 residues. The CDR3 DNA follows: TGTGCCAGCAGCTTAGCGGGGCGGGGGGCCAACACAGATACGCAGTATTTT. Its protein product is CASSLAGRGANTDTQYF.

The rearrangement joins TRBV5-1 to TRBJ1-3; 7 nucleotides align to TRBD1. Trimming cost V 4 bases and J 8 bases; bases outside gene matches: 15. Germline-derived CDR1 and CDR2 are SGHRS and YFSETQ. The length of the CDR3 is 16 residues. The CDR3 nucleotides read TGCGCCAGCAGCGTTTCACAGGGGTTCGGGGTCGACACCATATATTTT. Amino acid sequence: CASSVSQGFGVDTIYF.

The chain is built from TRBV7-9 and TRBJ1-4, with D possibly TRBD1 on 5 matching bases. V lost 3 bases and J 7 bases, leaving 12 bases between the germline ends. The CDR3 loop spans 14 amino acids. The V gene's germline CDR1 is SEHNR and CDR2 FQNEAQ (reference sequence). CDR3 bases: TGTGCCAGCAGCTTGATAGTCGGGGGTGAAAAACTGTTTTTT. Translating gives CASSLIVGGEKLFF.